This T cell receptor (beta chain) was documented in a study of T cell changes during pregnancy in multiple sclerosis. Between the trimmed V and J ends, which lost 6 bases and 1 base, there was a span of 13 bases. The CDR3 contains 14 residues. Germline CDR1 MNHEY, CDR2 SVGAGI. Profiling relied on immunoSEQ multiplex PCR, and the TCRdb table lists in-frame clones only, not all of them. Here the sample spans some 10,000 clones, about 83% being singletons. The rearrangement joins TRBV6-5 to TRBJ2-7; tentatively, D is TRBD1 (5 bases). This clonotype originated in a female donor in good health, enrolled as a control in a pregnancy study. This specimen was CD8+ T cells from peripheral blood mononuclear cells, taken in the third trimester of pregnancy. As DNA, the CDR3 is TGTGCCAGCAGCCTCGCAAGGGGTTCCTACGAGCAGTACTTC. It codes for CASSLARGSYEQYF.